One sample yielded the 20 T cell receptor beta chains listed below, sequenced in a study of blood T cell repertoires in COVID-19. Sequencing used immunoSEQ multiplex PCR; TCRdb keeps in-frame clones, though not all of them. The table has under 200,000 clones, approximately 92% seen once. Sequencing was carried out using peripheral blood. These receptors were collected from a man over 45 with acute or convalescent COVID-19.

The chain recombines TRBV2 with TRBJ2-3; 11 positions match TRBD2. Losses at the gene ends were 9 bases for V and 0 bases for J; bases not matched to a gene: 17. Germline assignment: CDR1 SNHLY and CDR2 FYNNEI. This CDR3 has 19 amino acids. The CDR3, as DNA: TGTGCCAGTAGGAGGGGAAAACTAGCGGGGGCCGCTAGCACAGATACGCAGTATTTT. It yields the protein CASRRGKLAGAASTDTQYF.

The J gene is TRBJ2-2, the V gene TRBV9; possible D gene TRBD2, 5 bases. Looked up from germline, CDR1 is SGDLS and CDR2 is YYNGEE. V was trimmed by 4 bases and J by 0 bases, leaving 10 bases between them. This CDR3 is 15 amino acids long. The CDR3 spells CASSHGLSNTGELFF. CDR3 DNA: TGTGCCAGCAGCCACGGACTCTCGAACACCGGGGAGCTGTTTTTT. Full variable domain (outside the CDR3, taken from reference TRBV9 and TRBJ2-2): DSGVTQTPKHLITATGQRVTLRCSPRSGDLSVYWYQQSLDQGLQFLIQYYNGEERAKGNILERFSAQQFPDLHSELNLSSLELGDSALYFCASSHGLSNTGELFFGEGSRLTVL.

The V gene is TRBV29-1, the J gene TRBJ1-1; the match to TRBD1 covers 9 bases. The CDR3 has 13 residues. V was clipped by 7 bases and J by 2 bases; unmatched bases: 5. Germline loops: CDR1 SQVTM, CDR2 ANQGSEA. In nucleotides, the CDR3 is TGCAGCGCCGTGACAGGGGGAAACACTGAAGCTTTCTTT. The encoded protein is CSAVTGGNTEAFF. The entire variable domain, with the rest obtained from reference TRBV29-1 and TRBJ1-1, is as follows: SAVISQKPSRDICQRGTSLTIQCQVDSQVTMMFWYRQQPGQSLTLIATANQGSEATYESGFVIDKFPISRPNLTFSTLTVSNMSPEDSSIYLCSAVTGGNTEAFFGQGTRLTVV.

The gene calls are TRBV28 and TRBJ1-6, with unresolved D. Deletions cut 1 base from V and 11 bases from J, with 12 bases between. This CDR3 comprises 14 residues. Germline assignment: CDR1 MDHEN and CDR2 SYDVKM. The CDR3 nucleotides read TGTGCCAGCAGTTTATTGGAGGGAGCGGCACCCCTCCACTTT. It yields the protein CASSLLEGAAPLHF.

J is TRBJ2-3 and V is TRBV2, with 9 bases matching TRBD2. From germline, CDR1 is SNHLY and CDR2 FYNNEI. The CDR3 covers 16 residues. Losses at the gene ends were 2 bases for V and 0 bases for J; bases not matched to a gene: 3. This chain's CDR3 is CASSELAGASTDTQYF. DNA of the CDR3: TGTGCCAGCAGTGAATTAGCGGGGGCCAGCACAGATACGCAGTATTTT.

This sequence joins TRBV7-9 and TRBJ1-6; D call uncertain. Germline V gene sequence: CDR1 SEHNR, CDR2 FQNEAQ (reference sequence). The germline V and J ends were trimmed by 5 bases and 5 bases, with 7 bases remaining between them. This CDR3 is 13 amino acids long. The CDR3 loop is CASSPKNNSPLHF. The CDR3, as DNA: TGTGCCAGCAGCCCTAAGAATAATTCACCCCTCCACTTT. Full variable domain (outside the CDR3, taken from reference TRBV7-9 and TRBJ1-6): DTGVSQNPRHKITKRGQNVTFRCDPISEHNRLYWYRQTLGQGPEFLTYFQNEAQLEKSRLLSDRFSAERPKGSFSTLEIQRTEQGDSAMYLCASSPKNNSPLHFGNGTRLTVT.

The chain has TRBV27 and TRBJ2-7; D may be TRBD1 (6 bases). The CDR3 covers 12 residues. Germline V gene sequence: CDR1 MNHEY, CDR2 SMNVEV (reference sequence). Trimming stripped 5 bases from V and 6 bases from J, with 11 bases between. Here the CDR3 reads CASSPQGREQYF. As DNA, the CDR3 is TGTGCCAGCAGTCCACAGGGTCGCGAGCAGTACTTC.

This clone was seen only once. This chain joins TRBV6-5 and TRBJ1-5; D might be TRBD1 (5 bases). This CDR3 has 14 amino acids. Germline CDR1 and CDR2: MNHEY and SVGAGI. The V and J ends lost 4 bases and 7 bases respectively, with 14 bases between them. The CDR3 nucleotides are TGTGCCAGCAGTTTCCATGGGGGGGACCAGCCCCAGCATTTT. This codes for CASSFHGGDQPQHF.

The rearrangement joins TRBV10-3 to TRBJ2-2, with D hard to call. Germline loops: CDR1 ENHRY, CDR2 SYGVKD. The CDR3 length is 13 residues. V lost 10 bases to trimming and J lost 2 bases, with 11 bases between them. The CDR3 DNA is TGTGCCACCCAGGCAGGTAACACCGGGGAGCTGTTTTTT. It is translated as CATQAGNTGELFF.

The CDR3 bases are TGTGCCACCAGCGGCCGGGGCAGGGGCGGCACAGATACGCAGTATTTT. Encoded protein: CATSGRGRGGTDTQYF. The J gene is TRBJ2-3, the V gene TRBV24-1, with TRBD1 as a possible D gene (6 bases). V lost 7 bases to trimming and J lost 1 base, with 17 bases between them. The CDR3 extends over 16 amino acids. The V gene's germline CDR1 is KGHDR and CDR2 SFDVKD.

The chain uses TRBV6-5 and TRBJ2-3; 13 bases map to TRBD2. The CDR3 is made up of 15 amino acids. V lost 7 bases, J lost 4 bases, and 5 bases stayed unmatched. Germline V gives CDR1 MNHEY, CDR2 SVGAGI. CDR3 sequence: CASTMTSGGPDTQYF. In DNA, the CDR3 is TGTGCCAGCACTATGACTAGCGGGGGGCCAGATACGCAGTATTTT.

J is TRBJ2-1 and V is TRBV27; 8 nucleotides agree with TRBD2. Germline V gene sequence: CDR1 MNHEY, CDR2 SMNVEV (reference sequence). This CDR3 contains 14 residues. Trimming removed 2 bases from V and 8 bases from J; junction bases left unmatched: 5. In DNA, the CDR3 is TGTGCCAGCAGTTTACGGGAGGGGAGGTATGAGCAGTTCTTC. Translated, it gives CASSLREGRYEQFF.

The rearrangement joins TRBV6-5 to TRBJ2-7; 9 bases match TRBD1. The CDR3 is made up of 16 amino acids. Trimming took 2 bases from V and 3 from J; bases not matched to a gene: 8. Germline V gives CDR1 MNHEY, CDR2 SVGAGI. This CDR3 is CASSYRGTGSFYEQYF. Written as DNA, the CDR3 is TGTGCCAGCAGTTACCGCGGGACAGGGTCGTTCTACGAGCAGTACTTC.

This chain's CDR3 is CASSPGQGYGNTIYF. The CDR3 DNA is TGTGCCAGCTCACCCGGACAGGGGTATGGAAACACCATATATTTT. The chain employs TRBV18 and TRBJ1-3; 9 bases agree with TRBD1. V shed 3 bases and J 3 bases; nucleotides not matched to a gene: 3. The germline gives CDR1 KGHSH, CDR2 LQKENI. The CDR3 contains 15 residues.

The chain has TRBV5-3 and TRBJ2-7; 7 bases are a match to TRBD1. TRBV5-3 is designated an ORF whose function remains uncertain. J was trimmed by 1 base and V by 3 bases; bases with no gene match: 10. This CDR3 is built from 16 residues. The CDR3 sequence: CARSSIDRDRSYEQYF. CDR3 nucleotides: TGTGCCAGAAGCTCGATCGACCGGGACAGATCCTACGAGCAGTACTTC.

V usage is TRBV15 and J usage is TRBJ1-2, with TRBD1 identical over 9 bases. V trimming: 1 base; J trimming: 1 base; junction bases outside the gene matches: 1. The germline gives CDR1 LNHNV, CDR2 YYDKDF (reference sequence). This CDR3 is built from 15 residues. The CDR3 sequence is CATSRAGQGNYGYTF. The CDR3 DNA reads as TGTGCCACCAGCAGAGCGGGACAGGGTAACTATGGCTACACCTTC.

V usage is TRBV5-1 and J usage is TRBJ1-6; no firm D call. The germline CDR1 and CDR2 sequences are SGHRS and YFSETQ. The V gene lost 0 bases and the J gene lost 0 bases, with 7 bases spanning the gap. This CDR3 has 16 residues. CDR3 sequence reads: CASSLVPVSYNSPLHF. CDR3 coding DNA: TGCGCCAGCAGCTTGGTTCCGGTCTCCTATAATTCACCCCTCCACTTT.

The rearrangement joins TRBV15 to TRBJ1-4, with 7 bases lining up with TRBD1. The CDR3 has 15 residues. Germline lookup yields CDR1 LNHNV and CDR2 YYDKDF (reference sequence). V shed 4 bases, J shed 15 bases, and the junction held 17 bases outside the gene matches. The CDR3 protein is CATSTHRGPLDEVFF. CDR3 nucleotides: TGTGCCACCAGCACCCACAGGGGACCACTAGACGAAGTGTTTTTT.

The chain combines TRBV25-1 with TRBJ1-4; 7 positions match TRBD1. The CDR3 extends over 15 amino acids. V lost 2 bases and J lost 5; bases outside the gene matches: 5. The germline gives CDR1 MGHDK, CDR2 SYGVNS. CDR3 sequence (DNA): TGTGCCAGCAGTGAAATGGACAGGCTAAATGAAAAACTGTTTTTT. As protein: CASSEMDRLNEKLFF.

This chain connects TRBV6-1 to TRBJ2-2; 7 bases fit TRBD1. Germline CDR1 is MNHNS and CDR2 is SASEGT. The CDR3 has 17 residues. J lost 7 bases, V lost 4 bases, and 15 bases had no gene match. The CDR3 loop is CASSGSHVGQVLGELFF. CDR3 nucleotides: TGTGCCAGCAGTGGGTCACACGTCGGACAGGTCCTCGGGGAGCTGTTTTTT.